Listed below are T cell receptor beta chains from one sample, sequenced in a study of blood T cell repertoires in COVID-19. Assay used: immunoSEQ multiplex PCR; TCRdb lists only in-frame clones, some missing. This sample has around 250,000 clones; less than 90% occur once, and the top ten carry 6.2%. Sequencing was done on a sample of peripheral blood. Receptors were obtained from a man aged 55 to 69 with acute or convalescent COVID-19. CDR3s include the opening cysteine and the closing phenylalanine or tryptophan. The D gene is left open where the match is weak. Clone size is stated in some rows and not others, as once, few, many or a class when expanded.

clone size	V gene	D gene	J gene	CDR3 protein	CDR3 DNA
NA	TRBV18	TRBD1	TRBJ1-1	CASSPTPGQRNTEAFF	TGTGCCAGCTCACCGACACCGGGACAGAGAAACACTGAAGCTTTCTTT
NA	TRBV2	TRBD2	TRBJ2-1	CASRGGSPYNEQFF	TGTGCCAGCAGGGGCGGGAGCCCCTACAATGAGCAGTTCTTC
NA	TRBV15	NA	TRBJ2-7	CATSRDRTRSRYEQYF	TGTGCCACCAGCAGAGATCGGACAAGAAGCAGGTACGAGCAGTACTTC
NA	TRBV6-2/TRBV6-3	NA	TRBJ2-2	CASSYSIFRDTGELFF	TGTGCCAGCAGTTACTCGATATTCCGGGACACCGGGGAGCTGTTTTTT
NA	TRBV30	TRBD1	TRBJ2-7	CACSGQGYEQYF	TGTGCCTGCTCGGGACAGGGCTACGAGCAGTACTTC
NA	TRBV19	NA	TRBJ1-4	CASRADSLGFATNEKLFF	TGTGCCAGTAGAGCGGACAGTCTCGGTTTTGCAACTAATGAAAAACTGTTTTTT
NA	TRBV28	TRBD1	TRBJ1-5	CASSKYGTGAYNQPQHF	TGTGCCAGCAGTAAGTATGGGACAGGGGCCTACAATCAGCCCCAGCATTTT
NA	TRBV7-9	TRBD1	TRBJ1-2	CASSQTGGADGYTF	TGTGCCAGCAGCCAAACAGGGGGCGCGGATGGCTACACCTTC
NA	TRBV9	NA	TRBJ2-3	CASSVVFGDSLGTDTQYF	TGTGCCAGCAGCGTAGTATTCGGCGACAGTCTGGGCACAGATACGCAGTATTTT
few	TRBV7-3	TRBD1	TRBJ2-7	CASSSGTGIREQYF	TGTGCCAGCAGTTCCGGGACAGGGATCCGGGAGCAGTACTTC
NA	TRBV29-1	NA	TRBJ2-3	CSVGQGGSTDTQYF	TGCAGCGTTGGTCAGGGTGGGAGCACAGATACGCAGTATTTT
NA	TRBV7-8	NA	TRBJ1-4	CASSDRRVTNEKLFF	TGTGCCAGCAGCGACCGGCGGGTAACTAATGAAAAACTGTTTTTT
NA	TRBV27	NA	TRBJ2-2	CASSLQGTGELFF	TGTGCCAGCAGTTTACAGGGCACCGGGGAGCTGTTTTTT
NA	TRBV7-6	NA	TRBJ2-7	CASSLSGTHPFYEQYF	TGTGCCAGCAGCTTGTCCGGGACACATCCTTTCTACGAGCAGTACTTC
NA	TRBV29-1	TRBD2	TRBJ2-3	CSGAGLAEPFVYTQYF	TGCAGCGGCGCGGGTCTAGCGGAGCCCTTTGTGTATACGCAGTATTTT
once	TRBV5-4	TRBD1	TRBJ2-7	CASSPDLDRGVEQYF	TGTGCCAGCAGCCCTGACCTAGACAGGGGAGTCGAGCAGTACTTC
once	TRBV10-3	TRBD2	TRBJ2-1	CAISASGGDNEQFF	TGTGCCATCAGTGCCAGCGGGGGGGACAATGAGCAGTTCTTC
NA	TRBV11-2	NA	TRBJ2-7	CASSLDSPRYEQYF	TGTGCCAGCAGCTTAGATTCTCCCCGCTACGAGCAGTACTTC
NA	TRBV9	NA	TRBJ1-6	CASSVDQRNSPLHF	TGTGCCAGCAGCGTAGACCAGAGGAATTCACCCCTCCACTTT